Listed below are T cell receptor beta chains from one sample, sequenced in a study of beta chain features in type 1 diabetes. Only in-frame clones appear in the TCRdb table, and some are missing; sequencing was by immunoSEQ multiplex PCR. The sample lists some 150,000 clones, approximately 13% occurring once. Sequenced input: central memory CD4+ T cells from blood. These TCRs come from a man in his late teens or twenties with type 1 diabetes. The CDR3 runs from the conserved cysteine through the conserved F or W.

v_gene: TRBV12-2; j_gene: TRBJ2-3; CDR3aa: CASRQRINRTGGGTDTQYF
v_gene: TRBV2; j_gene: TRBJ1-6; CDR3aa: CASSPGTAFNSPLHF
v_gene: TRBV9; j_gene: TRBJ2-5; CDR3aa: CASSLDQGTQYF
v_gene: TRBV2; j_gene: TRBJ1-4; CDR3aa: CASSEGGEKLFF
v_gene: TRBV5-6; j_gene: TRBJ1-6; CDR3aa: CASSLGTGTAPLHF
v_gene: TRBV7-5; j_gene: TRBJ2-3; CDR3aa: CASSLSADTQYF
v_gene: TRBV7-7; j_gene: TRBJ2-5; CDR3aa: CASSLATVGETQYF
v_gene: TRBV7-9; j_gene: TRBJ1-5; CDR3aa: CASEDPLINQPQHF
v_gene: TRBV30; j_gene: TRBJ2-7; CDR3aa: CAWNRDRFYEQYF
v_gene: TRBV29-1; j_gene: TRBJ2-5; CDR3aa: CSVFQETQYF
v_gene: TRBV7-2; j_gene: TRBJ2-3; CDR3aa: CASSLEDTDTQYF
v_gene: TRBV2; j_gene: TRBJ1-5; CDR3aa: CASNLRSRMGHSNQPQHF
v_gene: TRBV6-4; j_gene: TRBJ2-3; CDR3aa: CASKGNSGDTQYF
v_gene: TRBV19; j_gene: TRBJ2-3; CDR3aa: CASQDRGITDTQYF
v_gene: TRBV18; j_gene: TRBJ1-1; CDR3aa: CASSPDHGNTEAFF
v_gene: TRBV7-2; j_gene: TRBJ2-7; CDR3aa: CASSSPQGEQYF
v_gene: TRBV30; j_gene: TRBJ2-7; CDR3aa: CAWSWGGDEQYF
v_gene: TRBV2; j_gene: TRBJ2-5; CDR3aa: CASSEDGETQYF
v_gene: TRBV30; j_gene: TRBJ1-2; CDR3aa: CAWIKIKTGLSPNGYTF
v_gene: TRBV28; j_gene: TRBJ2-3; CDR3aa: CASSQDTHTDTQYF
v_gene: TRBV30; j_gene: TRBJ1-2; CDR3aa: CAWSQRAYGYTF
v_gene: TRBV30; j_gene: TRBJ1-1; CDR3aa: CAWSGVGNTEAFF
v_gene: TRBV7-8; j_gene: TRBJ2-5; CDR3aa: CASRKDRQETQYF
v_gene: TRBV19; j_gene: TRBJ1-1; CDR3aa: CASNFGGNTEAFF
v_gene: TRBV5-6; j_gene: TRBJ1-2; CDR3aa: CASGSTGTPQGNYGYTF
v_gene: TRBV4-2; j_gene: TRBJ1-1; CDR3aa: CASSQGPVGTEAFF
v_gene: TRBV25-1; j_gene: TRBJ2-1; CDR3aa: CASGREIPSAEQFF
v_gene: TRBV30; j_gene: TRBJ2-3; CDR3aa: CAWSEGGMAQYF
v_gene: TRBV10-1; j_gene: TRBJ2-1; CDR3aa: CASSELGQGKNEQFF
v_gene: TRBV19; j_gene: TRBJ2-3; CDR3aa: CASRRAFGGEADTQYF